This passage covers 10 T cell receptor beta chains from one sample sequenced in a study of CXCR3-negative and CXCR3-positive naive CD8 T cells. The study's findings and limits: Naive cells positive for CXCR3 carried more hydrophobic TRB CDR3s than CXCR3-negative ones.

These receptors have no identified antigens. Each TRB cDNA library was prepared by 5' RACE (with UMI labels). With the 5' RACE reads reprocessed, TCRdb shows one record per CDR3 protein and no DNA. The table lists about 150,000 distinct CDR3 sequences. Sequencing input: naive CXCR3+ CD8+ T cells from blood. Documented subset: CD45RO-CCR7+CD27+CD95- naive CD8+ T cells expressing CXCR3 (TNR3+). Receptor source: a human donor in good health. Some clones in this sample may be carry-over from other donors' samples.

The genes are TRBV11-2 and TRBJ2-1. The CDR3 extends over 13 amino acids. Germline CDR1 reads SGHAT; CDR2 reads FQNNGV. The CDR3: CASSQEAHNEQFF.

The gene calls are TRBV19 and TRBJ1-1; TCRdb lists TRBD1, though no DNA is available to test this call. The CDR3 extends over 14 amino acids. CDR1 is LNHDA and CDR2 is SQIVND in the germline V gene (reference sequence). CDR3 sequence reads: CASSIAGLGTEAFF.

The CDR3: CAAGDGQPQHF. This chain links TRBV19 with TRBJ1-5; TCRdb's assignment of TRBD1 cannot be checked, as there is no DNA. This CDR3 has 11 residues. Germline lookup yields CDR1 LNHDA and CDR2 SQIVND (reference sequence).

The chain joins TRBV9 to TRBJ2-1; the TCRdb D gene call, TRBD2, has no DNA to confirm it. The germline V gene encodes CDR1 SGDLS and CDR2 YYNGEE. The CDR3 is 18 residues long. The CDR3 here is CASSSSLAGGPTYNEQFF.

The V gene is TRBV7-9, the J gene TRBJ1-1; the TCRdb D gene call, TRBD1, has no DNA to confirm it. This CDR3 has 13 residues. In germline, CDR1 is SEHNR, CDR2 FQNEAQ (reference sequence). The CDR3 spells CASSGTTNTEAFF.

The V and J genes are TRBV6-2 or TRBV6-3 and TRBJ2-3. CDR3 length: 14 amino acids. Per the germline V gene, CDR1 is MNHEY and CDR2 is SVGEGT. CDR3 sequence: CASSYLGSTDTQYF.

The chain employs TRBV12-3 or TRBV12-4 and TRBJ1-1; the D gene TCRdb calls, TRBD1, cannot be checked with no DNA. The CDR3 has 13 amino acids. The CDR3 spells CASSLAEAGAAFF.

The chain employs TRBV9 and TRBJ2-1; TCRdb picks TRBD2, but there is no DNA to check that call. This CDR3 spans 14 amino acids. Germline V gene lookup returns CDR1 SGDLS and CDR2 YYNGEE. The CDR3 loop reads CASSPRTRVNEQFF.

The chain employs TRBV7-9 and TRBJ2-3. The CDR3 is 14 residues long. Looked up from germline, CDR1 is SEHNR and CDR2 is FQNEAQ (reference sequence). Here the CDR3 reads CASSVGVTTDTQYF. The full variable domain, with the rest looked up from reference TRBV7-9 and TRBJ2-3, is DTGVSQNPRHKITKRGQNVTFRCDPISEHNRLYWYRQTLGQGPEFLTYFQNEAQLEKSRLLSDRFSAERPKGSFSTLEIQRTEQGDSAMYLCASSVGVTTDTQYFGPGTRLTVL.

This chain connects TRBV12-3 or TRBV12-4 to TRBJ2-2. This CDR3 spans 13 amino acids. CDR3 in amino acids: CANQHPNTGELFF.